This T cell receptor (beta chain) appears in the sequencing data of a study of cytomegalovirus exposure and HLA in healthy donors. General study results and limits: CMV serostatus was the only immune exposure information that was available. Despite most TCR sequences being rare, some public TCRs occurred in many donors. There were a few CMV-associated chains whose specificity for CMV antigens was confirmed in vitro.

The V and J ends lost 5 bases and 4 bases, in that order; junction bases with no gene match: 11. The CDR3 is 17 amino acids. Germline V lookup: CDR1 SGHDT, CDR2 YYEEEE. 13 Jbeta primers and 60 Vbeta primers were used for the PCR. This table comes from immunoSEQ multiplex PCR, and its TCRdb copy is limited to in-frame clones, with some not included. The sample carries 110,000 or so clones, over 80% recorded once. Notes on this clone: As yet, its antigen is unknown.

Material for sequencing was PBMCs. The chain combines TRBV5-6 with TRBJ2-1, with 11 bases matching TRBD2. This TCR came from a man between 25 and 39 years old in good health and CMV-seropositive. The CDR3 bases are TGTGCCAGCAGGGACGCGGGGCTAGCGGGGGGATACAATGAGCAGTTCTTC. Its protein is CASRDAGLAGGYNEQFF. The full variable domain, with the rest looked up from reference TRBV5-6 and TRBJ2-1, is DAGVTQSPTHLIKTRGQQVTLRCSPKSGHDTVSWYQQALGQGPQFIFQYYEEEERQRGNFPDRFSGHQFPNYSSELNVNALLLGDSALYLCASRDAGLAGGYNEQFFGPGTRLTVL.